This T cell receptor beta chain was recovered during a study of control samples from healthy donors and cancer patients. Data came from immunoSEQ multiplex PCR; TCRdb stores just in-frame clones and leaves some out. Of 150,000 or so clones listed, 93% are singletons. The length of the CDR3 is 14 residues. Trimming took off 8 bases at V and 2 bases at J, with 15 bases between the two ends. The germline CDR1 and CDR2 sequences are SGHNT and YENEEA. The sequenced sample consisted of blood. The sequence was collected from a young man in good health. The chain couples TRBV11-3 to TRBJ2-5; TRBD2 might be the D (5 bases). CDR3 coding DNA: TGTGCCAGCGGAAGGAGGTGGCGGCAAGAGACCCAGTACTTC. This codes for CASGRRWRQETQYF.